The 3 T cell receptor beta chains below come from one sample, sequenced in a study of shared clonotypes between healthy human individuals (dated by TCRdb to the early 2020s). CD8 naive samples were obtained by positive selection for CCR7 among CD45RO-negative cells, yielding a CD45RA+CCR7+ population from which TemRA cells were excluded. Libraries came from the immunoSEQ multiplex PCR assay. TCRdb re-hosts the immuneACCESS table, in-frame sequences only. Its copies lack some clones; in the studies checked, an unresolved V gene accounts for under half of them, and the cause for the rest is not known. Here the sample has about 550,000 clones; just under 97% occur a single time. Clones ranked in the top ten supply approximately 0.1% of the sample. Source material: naive CD8+ T cells sorted from blood. Per the publication, the cell subset or site label means: CD45RA+CCR7+. The origin of the receptors is a young woman in good health.

J is TRBJ1-3 and V is TRBV5-1; TRBD1 might be the D (5 bases). The CDR3 is 15 amino acids. The ends were cut back, 2 bases at V and 0 bases at J, with 9 bases in the middle. CDR1 SGHRS and CDR2 YFSETQ come from the germline V gene. The CDR3 is CASSFTTDSGNTIYF. DNA for the CDR3: TGCGCCAGCAGCTTTACGACAGACTCTGGAAACACCATATATTTT.

Remarks on this clone: This CDR3 is also generated by other DNA sequences in the sample. This chain joins TRBV28 and TRBJ2-2; D unclear. The CDR3 runs to 13 residues. Trimming pared 3 bases from V and 5 bases from J, leaving 7 bases between. Germline-derived CDR1 and CDR2 are MDHEN and SYDVKM. CDR3 bases: TGTGCCAGCAGTTTTGCCGATACCGGGGAGCTGTTTTTT. It is translated as CASSFADTGELFF.

The chain recombines TRBV28 with TRBJ2-3; either TRBD1 or TRBD2 may supply D (6 bases each). This CDR3 comprises 14 residues. V lost 6 bases and J 9 bases, leaving 19 bases between the germline ends. Germline V gives CDR1 MDHEN, CDR2 SYDVKM. This CDR3 reads CASSLDGGRITQYF. The CDR3, as DNA: TGTGCCAGCAGCTTAGACGGGGGCAGGATCACGCAGTATTTT.